One sample yielded the 17 T cell receptor beta chains listed below, sequenced in a study of cytomegalovirus exposure and HLA in healthy donors. With 60 Vbeta and 13 Jbeta primers, the PCR was carried out. The data were produced by immunoSEQ multiplex PCR, yet TCRdb's version contains in-frame clones alone and is incomplete. The repertoire holds 130,000 to 150,000 clones, with over 70% as singletons. Input material: PBMCs. Every receptor here comes from a man between 35 and 55 years old in good health and CMV-seropositive.

The rearrangement links TRBV4-1 to TRBJ2-7, with a weak D call TRBD2 (6 bases). V lost 0 bases, J lost 6 bases, and 12 bases lay in between. CDR3 length: 14 amino acids. Germline-derived CDR1 and CDR2 are MGHRA and YSYEKL. CDR3 sequence reads: CASSQEEGFLEQYF. DNA for the CDR3: TGCGCCAGCAGCCAAGAGGAGGGTTTCCTCGAGCAGTACTTC.

A single count supports this clone. The chain carries TRBV19 and TRBJ2-6; the match to TRBD2 covers 8 bases. Germline loops: CDR1 LNHDA, CDR2 SQIVND (reference sequence). Germline trimming cut 3 bases from V and 2 bases from J; bases unmatched to any gene: 3. CDR3 length equals 16 residues. CDR3 loop: CASSMSGGAGANVLTF. CDR3 DNA sequence: TGTGCCAGTAGTATGTCGGGGGGGGCTGGGGCCAACGTCCTGACTTTC.

The chain uses TRBV23-1 and TRBJ2-3; 9 positions match TRBD2. TRBV23-1 is an ORF, and what it does is uncertain. This CDR3 spans 17 amino acids. Losses at the gene ends were 0 bases for V and 2 bases for J; bases not matched to a gene: 6. The CDR3 here is CASSQSCASGVTDTQYF. CDR3 DNA: TGCGCCAGCAGTCAATCGTGCGCTAGCGGGGTCACAGATACGCAGTATTTT.

The chain combines TRBV7-9 with TRBJ2-1, with TRBD2 identical over 7 bases. From germline, CDR1 is SEHNR and CDR2 FQNEAQ (reference sequence). V lost 5 bases, J lost 11 bases, and 9 bases stayed unmatched. The CDR3 extends over 13 amino acids. Written as DNA, the CDR3 is TGTGCCAGCAGCCCGCTGGAGGGAGGGCAGCAGTTCTTC. This sequence encodes CASSPLEGGQQFF.

This chain uses TRBV27 with TRBJ2-6, with 7 bases aligning to TRBD1. In germline, CDR1 is MNHEY, CDR2 SMNVEV (reference sequence). The ends lost 2 bases at V and 0 bases at J; junction bases unmatched: 7. The CDR3 runs to 18 residues. CDR3 amino acids: CASSLRSGGHSGANVLTF. The CDR3 region has the DNA TGTGCCAGCAGTTTACGGTCAGGGGGTCACTCTGGGGCCAACGTCCTGACTTTC. The whole variable domain, remainder taken from reference TRBV27 and TRBJ2-6, is EAQVTQNPRYLITVTGKKLTVTCSQNMNHEYMSWYRQDPGLGLRQIYYSMNVEVTDKGDVPEGYKVSRKEKRNFPLILESPSPNQTSLYFCASSLRSGGHSGANVLTFGAGSRLTVL.

The chain carries TRBV27 and TRBJ2-1, with 7 nucleotides matching TRBD2. V shed 3 bases, J shed 1 base, and the junction held 9 bases outside the gene matches. Germline lookup yields CDR1 MNHEY and CDR2 SMNVEV (reference sequence). This CDR3 spans 17 amino acids. Written as DNA, the CDR3 is TGTGCCAGCAGTTTCTCGTCGGGGAGGGGTTCCTACAATGAGCAGTTCTTC. Residues: CASSFSSGRGSYNEQFF.

The CDR3 protein is CSVEWTGVGYTF. Written as DNA, the CDR3 is TGCAGCGTTGAATGGACAGGGGTCGGCTACACCTTC. The rearrangement links TRBV29-1 to TRBJ1-2; 9 nucleotides match TRBD1. Unmatched junction bases numbered 3, after V lost 2 bases and J lost 8 bases. Germline V CDR1 and CDR2: SQVTM, ANQGSEA. The CDR3 loop spans 12 amino acids. Looking up the rest from reference TRBV29-1 and TRBJ1-2 gives the full variable domain: SAVISQKPSRDICQRGTSLTIQCQVDSQVTMMFWYRQQPGQSLTLIATANQGSEATYESGFVIDKFPISRPNLTFSTLTVSNMSPEDSSIYLCSVEWTGVGYTFGSGTRLTVV.

This chain links TRBV15 with TRBJ1-1, with D perhaps TRBD1 (6 bases). The CDR3 is 15 residues long. The germline V gene has CDR1 LNHNV and CDR2 YYDKDF (reference sequence). V dropped 2 bases and J dropped 4 bases, with 14 bases sitting between them. CDR3 region: CATSRSQGSGTEAFF. The DNA of the CDR3 is TGTGCCACCAGCAGATCGCAGGGGAGTGGCACTGAAGCTTTCTTT.

This sequence joins TRBV29-1 and TRBJ2-7; the D is unclear. The germline V and J ends were trimmed by 0 bases and 5 bases, with 5 bases remaining between them. CDR3 length: 11 residues. Germline V CDR1 and CDR2: SQVTM, ANQGSEA. The CDR3 DNA reads TGCAGCGTTGAAGAGAGCGACGAGCAGTACTTC. As protein: CSVEESDEQYF.

The genes are TRBV9 and TRBJ2-7; 8 bases map to TRBD2. Trimming took 4 bases from V and 3 from J; bases not matched to a gene: 3. The germline gives CDR1 SGDLS, CDR2 YYNGEE. CDR3 size: 13 residues. This chain's CDR3 is CASSSRGGYEQYF. In DNA, the CDR3 is TGTGCCAGCAGCTCCCGGGGGGGCTACGAGCAGTACTTC.

This clone was found a few times. The V gene is TRBV4-3, the J gene TRBJ1-1; D uncertain. Germline assignment: CDR1 LGHNA and CDR2 YSLEER. The V end lost 0 bases, the J end lost 1 base, and 12 bases lay between the germline ends. The CDR3 is 16 amino acids. DNA for the CDR3: TGCGCCAGCAGCCAAGATGGATATTCGGGGAACACTGAAGCTTTCTTT. Its protein product is CASSQDGYSGNTEAFF.

The chain is built from TRBV9 and TRBJ2-2, with D perhaps matching TRBD1 (5 bases). Germline V gene lookup returns CDR1 SGDLS and CDR2 YYNGEE. The CDR3 sequence is 15 residues long. V was clipped by 3 bases and J by 1 base, with 10 bases between them. This CDR3 reads CASSATGWNTGELFF. DNA of the CDR3: TGTGCCAGCAGCGCCACAGGTTGGAACACCGGGGAGCTGTTTTTT.

The V gene is TRBV5-1, the J gene TRBJ2-3; D is undetermined. The germline V gene encodes CDR1 SGHRS and CDR2 YFSETQ. V lost 5 bases, J lost 0 bases, and 4 bases lay in between. The CDR3 has 12 amino acids. CDR3 sequence: CASRASTDTQYF. CDR3 coding DNA: TGCGCCAGCAGGGCTAGCACAGATACGCAGTATTTT. Full variable domain (remainder filled in from reference TRBV5-1 and TRBJ2-3): KAGVTQTPRYLIKTRGQQVTLSCSPISGHRSVSWYQQTPGQGLQFLFEYFSETQRNKGNFPGRFSGRQFSNSRSEMNVSTLELGDSALYLCASRASTDTQYFGPGTRLTVL.

The V gene is TRBV5-1, the J gene TRBJ1-5; no reliable D call. Per germline, CDR1 SGHRS and CDR2 YFSETQ. This CDR3 contains 15 residues. V was clipped by 3 bases and J by 2 bases, with 12 bases between them. DNA for the CDR3: TGCGCCAGCAGCTACGGGGTTTTAGGCAATCAGCCCCAGCATTTT. Amino acid sequence: CASSYGVLGNQPQHF.

The chain couples TRBV4-2 to TRBJ2-3; 9 bases are shared with TRBD1. V trimming: 0 bases; J trimming: 1 base; junction bases outside the gene matches: 2. This CDR3 contains 16 residues. Germline lookup yields CDR1 LGHNA and CDR2 YNFKEQ. The CDR3 DNA reads TGTGCCAGCAGCCAAGATTGGACAGGGGGCACAGATACGCAGTATTTT. Translation: CASSQDWTGGTDTQYF.

In DNA, the CDR3 is TGTGCCAGCAGCCCTCGCTGGGGGCATGAGCAGTTCTTC. This gives the protein CASSPRWGHEQFF. This sequence joins TRBV7-9 and TRBJ2-1; D is perhaps TRBD1 (6 bases). Germline V gene sequence: CDR1 SEHNR, CDR2 FQNEAQ (reference sequence). V shed 5 bases and J shed 8 bases, with 13 bases lying between them. The CDR3 runs 13 residues.

The chain links TRBV27 to TRBJ2-3; 8 positions match TRBD2. CDR1 and CDR2 from the germline V gene are MNHEY and SMNVEV (reference sequence). With V trimmed by 4 bases and J by 3 bases, 6 bases remained unmatched. The CDR3 spans 15 residues. The CDR3 DNA is TGTGCCAGCAGTTCAGCGGGGGTGAGAACAGATACGCAGTATTTT. Protein sequence: CASSSAGVRTDTQYF.